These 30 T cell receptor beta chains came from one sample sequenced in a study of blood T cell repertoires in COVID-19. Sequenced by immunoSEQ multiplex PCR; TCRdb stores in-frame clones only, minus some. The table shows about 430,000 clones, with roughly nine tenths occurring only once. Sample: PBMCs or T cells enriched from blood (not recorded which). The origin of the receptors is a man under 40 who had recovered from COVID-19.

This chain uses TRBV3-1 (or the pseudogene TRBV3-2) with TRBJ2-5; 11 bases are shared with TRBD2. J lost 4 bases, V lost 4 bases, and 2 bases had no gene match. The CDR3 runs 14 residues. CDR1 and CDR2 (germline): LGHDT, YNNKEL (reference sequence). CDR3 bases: TGTGCCAGCAGCCTCGGACTAGCGGGAGAGACCCAGTACTTC. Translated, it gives CASSLGLAGETQYF.

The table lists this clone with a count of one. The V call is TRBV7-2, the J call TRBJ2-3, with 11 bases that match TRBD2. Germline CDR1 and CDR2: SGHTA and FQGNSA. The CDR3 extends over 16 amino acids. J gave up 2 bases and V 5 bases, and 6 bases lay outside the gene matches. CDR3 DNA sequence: TGTGCCAGCAGCACGGGACTAGCGGCCCCCACAGATACGCAGTATTTT. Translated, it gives CASSTGLAAPTDTQYF.

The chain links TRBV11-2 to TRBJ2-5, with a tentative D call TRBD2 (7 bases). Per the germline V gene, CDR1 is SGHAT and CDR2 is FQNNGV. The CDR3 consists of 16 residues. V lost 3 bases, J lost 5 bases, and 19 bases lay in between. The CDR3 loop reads CASSLGETGGWETQYF. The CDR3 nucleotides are TGTGCCAGCAGCTTGGGGGAGACGGGGGGCTGGGAGACCCAGTACTTC.

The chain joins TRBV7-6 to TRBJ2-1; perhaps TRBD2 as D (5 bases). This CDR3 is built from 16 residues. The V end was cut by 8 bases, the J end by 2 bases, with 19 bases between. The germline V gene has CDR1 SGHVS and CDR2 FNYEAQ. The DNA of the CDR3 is TGTGCCAGCGGGTTGGGGAGAGGGCCCCCCTACAATGAGCAGTTCTTC. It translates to CASGLGRGPPYNEQFF.

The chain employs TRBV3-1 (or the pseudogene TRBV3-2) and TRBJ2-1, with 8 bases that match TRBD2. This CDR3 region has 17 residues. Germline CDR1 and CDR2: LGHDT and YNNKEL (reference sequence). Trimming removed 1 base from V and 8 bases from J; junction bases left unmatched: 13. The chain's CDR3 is CASSQGVVGLGLDEQFF. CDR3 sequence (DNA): TGTGCCAGCAGCCAAGGGGTTGTGGGACTAGGTTTGGATGAGCAGTTCTTC.

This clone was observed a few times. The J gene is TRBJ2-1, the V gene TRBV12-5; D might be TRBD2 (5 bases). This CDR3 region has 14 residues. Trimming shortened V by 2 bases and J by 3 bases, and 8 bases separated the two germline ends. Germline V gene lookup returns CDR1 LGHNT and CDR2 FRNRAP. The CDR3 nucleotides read TGTGCTAGTGGTTTGTCTGACTACTACAATGAGCAGTTCTTC. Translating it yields CASGLSDYYNEQFF.

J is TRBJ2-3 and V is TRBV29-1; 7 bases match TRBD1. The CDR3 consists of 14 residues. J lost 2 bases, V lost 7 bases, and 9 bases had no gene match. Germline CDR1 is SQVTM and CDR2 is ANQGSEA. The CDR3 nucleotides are TGCAGCGGGAGGAAGGGACAGCTCACAGATACGCAGTATTTT. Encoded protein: CSGRKGQLTDTQYF.

The CDR3 region is CASSPFRGPSTGELFF. In DNA, the CDR3 is TGTGCCAGCTCACCATTTCGCGGCCCCTCCACCGGGGAGCTGTTTTTT. The rearrangement uses TRBV18 and TRBJ2-2, with no clear D. This CDR3 spans 16 amino acids. The V gene's germline CDR1 is KGHSH and CDR2 LQKENI. V dropped 2 bases and J dropped 4 bases, with 14 bases sitting between them.

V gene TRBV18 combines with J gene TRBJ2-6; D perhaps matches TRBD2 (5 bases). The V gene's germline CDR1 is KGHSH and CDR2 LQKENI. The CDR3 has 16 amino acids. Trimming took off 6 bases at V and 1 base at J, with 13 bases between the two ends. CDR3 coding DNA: TGTGCCAGCTCCTCGGTCAGAGGGTCTGGGGCCAACGTCCTGACTTTC. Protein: CASSSVRGSGANVLTF.

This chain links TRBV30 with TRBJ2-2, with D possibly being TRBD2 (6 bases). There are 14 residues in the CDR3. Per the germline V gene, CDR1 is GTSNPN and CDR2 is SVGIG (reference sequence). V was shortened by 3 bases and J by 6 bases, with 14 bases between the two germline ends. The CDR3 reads CAWRVGPGAGELFF. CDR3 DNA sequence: TGTGCCTGGAGAGTCGGACCGGGGGCCGGGGAGCTGTTTTTT. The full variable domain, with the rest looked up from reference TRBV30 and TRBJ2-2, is SQTIHQWPATLVQPVGSPLSLECTVEGTSNPNLYWYRQAAGRGLQLLFYSVGIGQISSEVPQNLSASRPQDRQFILSSKKLLLSDSGFYLCAWRVGPGAGELFFGEGSRLTVL.

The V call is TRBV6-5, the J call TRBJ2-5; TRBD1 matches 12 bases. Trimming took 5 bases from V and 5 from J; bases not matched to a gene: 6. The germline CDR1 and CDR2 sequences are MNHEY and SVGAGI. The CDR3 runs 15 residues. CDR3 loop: CASSRGQGAGETQYF. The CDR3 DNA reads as TGTGCCAGCAGTAGGGGACAGGGGGCAGGCGAGACCCAGTACTTC.

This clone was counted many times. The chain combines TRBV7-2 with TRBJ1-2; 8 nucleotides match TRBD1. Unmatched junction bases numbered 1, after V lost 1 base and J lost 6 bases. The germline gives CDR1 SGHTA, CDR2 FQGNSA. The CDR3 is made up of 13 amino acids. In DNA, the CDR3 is TGTGCCAGCAGCTTAGACAGGGGGGATGGCTACACCTTC. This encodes CASSLDRGDGYTF. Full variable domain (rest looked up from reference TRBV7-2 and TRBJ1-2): GAGVSQSPSNKVTEKGKDVELRCDPISGHTALYWYRQSLGQGLEFLIYFQGNSAPDKSGLPSDRFSAERTGGSVSTLTIQRTQQEDSAVYLCASSLDRGDGYTFGSGTRLTVV.

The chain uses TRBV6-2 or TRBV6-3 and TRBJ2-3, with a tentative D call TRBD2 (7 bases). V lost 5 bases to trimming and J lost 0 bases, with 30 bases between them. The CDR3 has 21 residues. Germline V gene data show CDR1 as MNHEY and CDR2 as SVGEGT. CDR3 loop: CASSHPPWRKGGTSSTDTQYF. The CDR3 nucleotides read TGTGCCAGCAGTCACCCTCCCTGGCGGAAGGGGGGGACCTCTAGCACAGATACGCAGTATTTT.

The CDR3 bases are TGTGCCAGCAGGCATACGGGACTACCAAATGAGCAGTTCTTC. It specifies CASRHTGLPNEQFF. The chain links TRBV3-1 (or the pseudogene TRBV3-2) to TRBJ2-1; 7 bases align to TRBD2. CDR1 is LGHDT and CDR2 is YNNKEL in the germline V gene (reference sequence). CDR3 size: 14 residues. Losses at the gene ends were 6 bases for V and 7 bases for J; bases not matched to a gene: 9.

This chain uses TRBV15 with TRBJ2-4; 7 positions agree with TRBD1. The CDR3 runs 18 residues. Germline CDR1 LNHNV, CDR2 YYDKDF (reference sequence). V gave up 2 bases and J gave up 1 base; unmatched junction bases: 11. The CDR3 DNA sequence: TGTGCCACCAGCAGACCTTATAGGGGGCCTGAGGCCAAAAACATTCAGTACTTC. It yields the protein CATSRPYRGPEAKNIQYF.

CDR3 loop: CASSQDPRQPQHF. The CDR3 nucleotides are TGTGCCAGCAGCCAAGATCCCCGGCAGCCCCAGCATTTT. The chain has TRBV3-1 (or the pseudogene TRBV3-2) and TRBJ1-5; D call uncertain. The CDR3 is 13 amino acids. Germline CDR1 LGHDT, CDR2 YNNKEL (reference sequence). V dropped 0 bases and J dropped 7 bases, with 7 bases sitting between them.

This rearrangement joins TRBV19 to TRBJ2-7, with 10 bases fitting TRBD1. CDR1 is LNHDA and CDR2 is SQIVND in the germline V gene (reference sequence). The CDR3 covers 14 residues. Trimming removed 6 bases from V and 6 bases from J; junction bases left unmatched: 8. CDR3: CASRTTGGDFEQYF. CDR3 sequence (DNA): TGTGCCAGTAGAACGACAGGGGGCGATTTCGAGCAGTACTTC.

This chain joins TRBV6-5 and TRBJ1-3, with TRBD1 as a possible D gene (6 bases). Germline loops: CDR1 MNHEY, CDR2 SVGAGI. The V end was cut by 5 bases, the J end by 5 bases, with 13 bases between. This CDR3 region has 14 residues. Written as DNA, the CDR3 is TGTGCCAGCAGTCCCGGGACAAGGAGAAACACCATATATTTT. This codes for CASSPGTRRNTIYF.

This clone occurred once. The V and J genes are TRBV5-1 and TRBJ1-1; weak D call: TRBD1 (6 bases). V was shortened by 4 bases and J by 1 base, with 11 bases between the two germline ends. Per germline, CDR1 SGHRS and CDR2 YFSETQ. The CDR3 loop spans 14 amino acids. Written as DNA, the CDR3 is TGCGCCAGCAGCACAGGACAGTCGAACACTGAAGCTTTCTTT. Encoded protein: CASSTGQSNTEAFF.

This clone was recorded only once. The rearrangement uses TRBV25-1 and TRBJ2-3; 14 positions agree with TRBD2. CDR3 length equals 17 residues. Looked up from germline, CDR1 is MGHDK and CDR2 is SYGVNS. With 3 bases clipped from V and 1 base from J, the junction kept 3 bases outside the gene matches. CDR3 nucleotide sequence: TGTGCCAGCAGTGAGGGACTAGCGGGAGAGGGCACAGATACGCAGTATTTT. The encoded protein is CASSEGLAGEGTDTQYF. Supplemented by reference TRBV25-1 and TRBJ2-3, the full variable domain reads EADIYQTPRYLVIGTGKKITLECSQTMGHDKMYWYQQDPGMELHLIHYSYGVNSTEKGDLSSESTVSRIRTEHFPLTLESARPSHTSQYLCASSEGLAGEGTDTQYFGPGTRLTVL.

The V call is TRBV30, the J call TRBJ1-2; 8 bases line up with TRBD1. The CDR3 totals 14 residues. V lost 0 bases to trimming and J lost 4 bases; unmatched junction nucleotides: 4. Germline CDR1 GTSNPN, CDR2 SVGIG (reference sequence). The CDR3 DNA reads TGTGCCTGGAGTGTAGACAGGGGATCCTATGGCTACACCTTC. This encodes CAWSVDRGSYGYTF.

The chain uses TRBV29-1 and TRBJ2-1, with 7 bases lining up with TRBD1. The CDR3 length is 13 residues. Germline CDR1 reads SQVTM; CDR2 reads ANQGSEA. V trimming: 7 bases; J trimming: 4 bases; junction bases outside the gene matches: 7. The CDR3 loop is CSGRDSDYNEQFF. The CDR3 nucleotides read TGCAGCGGCCGGGACAGTGATTACAATGAGCAGTTCTTC.

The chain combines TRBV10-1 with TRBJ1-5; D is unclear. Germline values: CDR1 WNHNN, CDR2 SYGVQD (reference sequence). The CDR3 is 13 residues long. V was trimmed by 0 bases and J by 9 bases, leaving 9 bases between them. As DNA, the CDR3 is TGCGCCAGCAGTGAGTCGGCCCCAGGGCCCCAGCATTTT. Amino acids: CASSESAPGPQHF.

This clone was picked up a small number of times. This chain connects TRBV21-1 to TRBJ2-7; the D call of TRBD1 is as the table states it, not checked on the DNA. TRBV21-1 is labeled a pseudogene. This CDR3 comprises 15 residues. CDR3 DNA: TGTGCCAGCAGCACCTGGGGGACAGCTGACTACGAGCAGTACTTC. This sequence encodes CASSTWGTADYEQYF.

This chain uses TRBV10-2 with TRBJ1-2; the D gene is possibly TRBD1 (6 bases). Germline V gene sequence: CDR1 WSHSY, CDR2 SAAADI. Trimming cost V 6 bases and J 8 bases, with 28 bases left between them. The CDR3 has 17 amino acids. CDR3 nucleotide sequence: TGCGCCAGCAGACCAACAACTAAAACAGGGCTCAGTTTGGGCTACACCTTC. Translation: CASRPTTKTGLSLGYTF.

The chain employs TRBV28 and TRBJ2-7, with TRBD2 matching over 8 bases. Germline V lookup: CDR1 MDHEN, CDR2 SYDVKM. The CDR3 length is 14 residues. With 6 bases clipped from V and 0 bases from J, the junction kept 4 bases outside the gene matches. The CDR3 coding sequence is TGTGCCAGCAGCGCCGGGACTAGCTCCTACGAGCAGTACTTC. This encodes CASSAGTSSYEQYF.

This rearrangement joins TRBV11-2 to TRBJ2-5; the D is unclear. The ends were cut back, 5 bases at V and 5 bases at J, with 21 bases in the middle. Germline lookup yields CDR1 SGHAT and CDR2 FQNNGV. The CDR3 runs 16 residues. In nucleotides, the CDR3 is TGTGCCAGCAGCCCTGGTGTCAATCCCGGGTGGGAGACCCAGTACTTC. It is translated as CASSPGVNPGWETQYF.

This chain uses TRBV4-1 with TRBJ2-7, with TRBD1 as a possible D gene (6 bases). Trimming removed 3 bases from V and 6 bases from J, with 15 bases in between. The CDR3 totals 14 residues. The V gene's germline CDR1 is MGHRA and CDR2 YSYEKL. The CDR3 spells CASSQAWGLFEQYF. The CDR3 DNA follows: TGCGCCAGCAGCCAGGCCTGGGGGCTGTTCGAGCAGTACTTC.

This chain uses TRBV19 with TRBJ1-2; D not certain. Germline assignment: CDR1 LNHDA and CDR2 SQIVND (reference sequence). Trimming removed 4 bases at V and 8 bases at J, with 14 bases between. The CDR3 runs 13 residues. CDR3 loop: CASSREVEMGYTF. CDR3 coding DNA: TGTGCCAGTAGTAGGGAGGTGGAAATGGGCTACACCTTC.

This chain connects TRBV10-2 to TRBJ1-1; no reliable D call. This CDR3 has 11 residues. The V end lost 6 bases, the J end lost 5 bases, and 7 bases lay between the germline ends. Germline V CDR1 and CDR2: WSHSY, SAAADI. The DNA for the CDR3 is TGCGCCAGCAGCAGTACAACTGAAGCTTTCTTT. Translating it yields CASSSTTEAFF.